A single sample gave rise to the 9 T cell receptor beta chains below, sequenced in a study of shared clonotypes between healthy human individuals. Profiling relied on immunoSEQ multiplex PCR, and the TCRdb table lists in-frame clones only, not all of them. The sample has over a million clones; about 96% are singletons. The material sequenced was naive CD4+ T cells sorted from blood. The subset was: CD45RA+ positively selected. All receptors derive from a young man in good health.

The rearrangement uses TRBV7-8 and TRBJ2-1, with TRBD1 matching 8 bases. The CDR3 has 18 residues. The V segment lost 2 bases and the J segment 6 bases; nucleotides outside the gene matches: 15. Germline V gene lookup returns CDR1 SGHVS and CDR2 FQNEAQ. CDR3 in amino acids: CASSLRTKQGAPINEQFF. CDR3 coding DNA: TGTGCCAGCAGCTTAAGGACGAAGCAGGGGGCCCCCATCAATGAGCAGTTCTTC.

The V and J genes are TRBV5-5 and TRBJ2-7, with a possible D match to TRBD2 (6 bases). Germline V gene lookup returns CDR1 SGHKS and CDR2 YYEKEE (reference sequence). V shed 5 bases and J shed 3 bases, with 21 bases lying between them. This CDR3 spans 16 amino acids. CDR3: CASSYTPSGLYYEQYF. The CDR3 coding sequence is TGTGCCAGCAGTTATACTCCGTCGGGACTCTACTACGAGCAGTACTTC.

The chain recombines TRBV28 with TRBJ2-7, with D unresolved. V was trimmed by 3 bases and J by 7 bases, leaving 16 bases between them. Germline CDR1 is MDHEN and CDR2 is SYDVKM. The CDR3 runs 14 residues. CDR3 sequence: CASSLNPKWWEQYF. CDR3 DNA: TGTGCCAGCAGTTTGAATCCGAAGTGGTGGGAGCAGTACTTC.

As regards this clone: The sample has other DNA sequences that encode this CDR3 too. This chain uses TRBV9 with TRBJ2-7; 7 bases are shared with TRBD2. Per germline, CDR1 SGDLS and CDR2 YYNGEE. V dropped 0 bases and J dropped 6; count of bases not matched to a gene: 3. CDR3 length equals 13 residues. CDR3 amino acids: CASSVGPSGEQYF. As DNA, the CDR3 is TGTGCCAGCAGCGTAGGGCCTAGCGGCGAGCAGTACTTC. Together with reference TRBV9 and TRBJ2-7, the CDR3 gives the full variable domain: DSGVTQTPKHLITATGQRVTLRCSPRSGDLSVYWYQQSLDQGLQFLIQYYNGEERAKGNILERFSAQQFPDLHSELNLSSLELGDSALYFCASSVGPSGEQYFGPGTRLTVT.

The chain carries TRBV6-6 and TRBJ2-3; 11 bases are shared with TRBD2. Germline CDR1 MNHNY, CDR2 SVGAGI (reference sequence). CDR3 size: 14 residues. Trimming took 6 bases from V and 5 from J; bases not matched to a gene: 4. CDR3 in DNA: TGTGCCAGCAGCCCCGGACTAGCGGGAGATACGCAGTATTTT. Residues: CASSPGLAGDTQYF.

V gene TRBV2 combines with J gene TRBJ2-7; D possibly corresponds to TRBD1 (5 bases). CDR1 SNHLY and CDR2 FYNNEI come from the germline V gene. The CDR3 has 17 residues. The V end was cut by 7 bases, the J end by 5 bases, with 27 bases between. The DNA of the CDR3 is TGTGCCAGCAACGAAGGTTTTAGGGGTTTCACCCTCAACGAGCAGTACTTC. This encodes CASNEGFRGFTLNEQYF. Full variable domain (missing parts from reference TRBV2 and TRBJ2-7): EPEVTQTPSHQVTQMGQEVILRCVPISNHLYFYWYRQILGQKVEFLVSFYNNEISEKSEIFDDQFSVERPDGSNFTLKIRSTKLEDSAMYFCASNEGFRGFTLNEQYFGPGTRLTVT.

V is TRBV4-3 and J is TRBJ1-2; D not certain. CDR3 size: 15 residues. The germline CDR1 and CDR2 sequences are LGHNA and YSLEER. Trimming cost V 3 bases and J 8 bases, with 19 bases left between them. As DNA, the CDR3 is TGCGCCAGCAGCCAGTCGACTTGGGGAGTATTGGGCTACACCTTC. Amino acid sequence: CASSQSTWGVLGYTF.

CDR3 amino acids: CASSEIGVNSYEQYF. In DNA, the CDR3 is TGTGCCAGCAGTGAAATAGGGGTCAACTCCTACGAGCAGTACTTC. V and J are TRBV6-1 and TRBJ2-7; D is perhaps TRBD1 (5 bases). Deletions cut 2 bases from V and 0 bases from J, with 11 bases between. The CDR3 spans 15 residues. Looked up from germline, CDR1 is MNHNS and CDR2 is SASEGT.

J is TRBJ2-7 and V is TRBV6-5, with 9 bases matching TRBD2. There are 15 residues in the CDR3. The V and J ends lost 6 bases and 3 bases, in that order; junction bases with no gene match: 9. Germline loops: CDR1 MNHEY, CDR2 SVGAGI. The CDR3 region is CASSKGLAANYEQYF. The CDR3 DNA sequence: TGTGCCAGCAGCAAGGGACTAGCAGCGAACTACGAGCAGTACTTC.